The rows below give T cell receptor beta chains drawn from one sample of a study of T cells in localized non-small cell lung cancer. The table came from immunoSEQ multiplex PCR; TCRdb's copy has only in-frame clones and leaves some out. The table records 45,000 to 65,000 clones, over 70% of them present only once. Sequenced here: PBMCs, sampled before any cancer treatment. All receptors derive from a woman aged 35 to 75 with stage II lung adenocarcinoma. Both conserved end residues are part of each CDR3. The D gene is left open where the match is weak. Some rows mark clone size as missing; the rest say once, few, many or name a class of expanded clone.

14	-	TRBJ1-1	-	TRBV2	TGTGCCAGCACTCTACATGGGACGGACACTGAAGCTTTCTTT	CASTLHGTDTEAFF
15	-	TRBJ1-5	TRBD1	TRBV18	TGTGCCAGCTCCCCGACAGGGGGGAGCAATCAGCCCCAGCATTTT	CASSPTGGSNQPQHF
14	-	TRBJ2-1	-	TRBV11-3	TGTGCCAGCAGCTCCAGGGCTGGATACAATGAGCAGTTCTTC	CASSSRAGYNEQFF
14	-	TRBJ1-3	-	TRBV7-2	TGTGCCAGCAGCGAGCAGAGCTCTGGAAACACCATATATTTT	CASSEQSSGNTIYF
15	-	TRBJ1-6	TRBD1	TRBV9	TGTGCCAGCAGCGTAGAGGACAGGGCTAATTCACCCCTCCACTTT	CASSVEDRANSPLHF
20	-	TRBJ1-1	TRBD1	TRBV5-1	TGCGCCAGCAGCTTGGGAGGACAGGGGGCTAAGCGGGCGTTATCCCTTGAAGCTTTCTTT	CASSLGGQGAKRALSLEAFF
18	-	TRBJ2-3	TRBD2	TRBV5-1	TGCGCCAGCAGCTTGGGATGGGGTATTAGCGGGGCCACAGATACGCAGTATTTT	CASSLGWGISGATDTQYF
15	-	TRBJ1-2	TRBD1	TRBV19	TGTGCCAGTATCACAACAGGGGGCCATAACTATGGCTACACCTTC	CASITTGGHNYGYTF
19	-	TRBJ2-2	TRBD1	TRBV23-1	TGCGCCAGCAGTCAACAGCCGGGACAGGGGCTAAATCGGACCGGGGAGCTGTTTTTT	CASSQQPGQGLNRTGELFF
15	-	TRBJ2-7	-	TRBV9	TGTGCCAGCAGCCCACCGGGACGGTCCTCCTACGAGCAGTACTTC	CASSPPGRSSYEQYF
14	-	TRBJ1-5	-	TRBV4-1	TGCGCCAGCAGCCACGGGTGGGGAAATCAGCCCCAGCATTTT	CASSHGWGNQPQHF
17	-	TRBJ2-1	TRBD1	TRBV11-2	TGTGCCAGCAGCTTAGATCCCGGACAGGGCCGAGATGGAAAGCAGTTCTTC	CASSLDPGQGRDGKQFF
14	-	TRBJ1-2	TRBD1	TRBV6-1	TGTGCCAGCAGTCCCAGTGACAGGGACGATGGCTACACCTTC	CASSPSDRDDGYTF
12	-	TRBJ1-5	-	TRBV6-6	TGTGCCAGCACCGAGACTAATCAGCCCCAGCATTTT	CASTETNQPQHF
15	-	TRBJ1-5	TRBD1	TRBV9	TGTGCCAGCAGCGTGACTGGACAGGTCGATCAGCCCCAGCATTTT	CASSVTGQVDQPQHF
15	once	TRBJ1-4	-	TRBV11-3	TGTGCCAGCAGCGACAACTCGGGGGGCAGGGAAAAACTGTTTTTT	CASSDNSGGREKLFF
14	-	TRBJ2-2	-	TRBV5-6	TGTGCCAGCAGCTTGGAGCAGGGTGCCGGGGAGCTGTTTTTT	CASSLEQGAGELFF
14	-	TRBJ1-1	TRBD1	TRBV28	TGTGCCAGCAGTAGACAGGGGGCGCCCACTGAAGCTTTCTTT	CASSRQGAPTEAFF
13	-	TRBJ2-7	TRBD1	TRBV6-6	TGTGCCAGCAGCCTGGACAGGGAGGACGAGCAGTACTTC	CASSLDREDEQYF
15	-	TRBJ1-3	-	TRBV11-2	TGTGCCAGCAGCTTTAAAGGGAGCCAAGGAAACACCATATATTTT	CASSFKGSQGNTIYF
16	once	TRBJ2-3	TRBD2	TRBV11-2	TGTGCCAGCAGCAGGGGGACTAGATTGATCACAGATACGCAGTATTTT	CASSRGTRLITDTQYF
17	-	TRBJ1-5	-	TRBV12-5	TGTGCTAGTGGTTTTTCCACGACAGCATATAGCAATCAGCCCCAGCATTTT	CASGFSTTAYSNQPQHF